Presented here are 4 T cell receptor beta chains from one specimen sequenced in a study of cytomegalovirus exposure and HLA in healthy donors. The PCR was carried out with 60 Vbeta primers and 13 Jbeta primers. The assay was immunoSEQ multiplex PCR, and TCRdb's table has in-frame clones only and misses some. The table records roughly 81,000 clones, about 80% of them present only once. The sequenced sample consisted of PBMCs. These receptors originate from a man aged 25-45 years in good health and CMV-seronegative.

The genes are TRBV7-2 and TRBJ1-3, with 7 positions matching TRBD1. V lost 7 bases and J lost 4; bases outside the gene matches: 4. The CDR3 runs 13 residues. Germline CDR1 is SGHTA and CDR2 is FQGNSA. CDR3 bases: TGTGCCAGCACCTCGGACAGGGGAAACACCATATATTTT. It encodes CASTSDRGNTIYF.

The chain combines TRBV15 with TRBJ1-5; unclear D gene. V shed 9 bases and J shed 0 bases, with 9 bases lying between them. Looked up from germline, CDR1 is LNHNV and CDR2 is YYDKDF (reference sequence). This CDR3 region has 13 residues. DNA for the CDR3: TGTGCCACTGGACTTTATAGCAATCAGCCCCAGCATTTT. Its translation: CATGLYSNQPQHF.

This clone was detected a few times. This rearrangement joins TRBV7-2 to TRBJ2-3, with D hard to call. The CDR3 is 14 residues long. V was cut by 5 bases and J by 0 bases, with 9 bases left in between. CDR1 SGHTA and CDR2 FQGNSA come from the germline V gene. CDR3 in DNA: TGTGCCAGCAGCACGCGTCCTAGCACAGATACGCAGTATTTT. Translated: CASSTRPSTDTQYF.

The J gene is TRBJ2-2, the V gene TRBV5-4; TRBD2 is a possible D gene (5 bases). This CDR3 has 15 amino acids. CDR1 and CDR2 (germline): SGHNT, YYREEE (reference sequence). Trimming took off 1 base at V and 6 bases at J, with 13 bases between the two ends. The CDR3 loop reads CASSLSLVGAGELFF. The DNA for the CDR3 is TGTGCCAGCAGCTTGTCTCTGGTCGGGGCCGGGGAGCTGTTTTTT.